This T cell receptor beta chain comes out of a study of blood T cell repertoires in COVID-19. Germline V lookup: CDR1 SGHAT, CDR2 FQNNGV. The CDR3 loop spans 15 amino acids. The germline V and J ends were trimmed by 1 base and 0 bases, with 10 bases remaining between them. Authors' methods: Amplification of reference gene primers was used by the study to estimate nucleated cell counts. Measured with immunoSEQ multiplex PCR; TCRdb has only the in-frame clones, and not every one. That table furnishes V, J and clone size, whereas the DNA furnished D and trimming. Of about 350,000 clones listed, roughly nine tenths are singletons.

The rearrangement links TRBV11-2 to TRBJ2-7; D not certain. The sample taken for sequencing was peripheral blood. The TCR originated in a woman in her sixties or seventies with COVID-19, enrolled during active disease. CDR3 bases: TGTGCCAGCAGCTTAGGGCCGGCTAGCTCCTACGAGCAGTACTTC. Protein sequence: CASSLGPASSYEQYF.